The 21 T cell receptor beta chains below were found in one sample sequenced in a study of T cells in Graves' hyperthyroidism and ophthalmopathy. Amplification of TCR beta CDR3 regions used RNA as the template. A set of HTBI primers served as the primers for a first-round RT-PCR of the TCR CDR3. TCRdb re-analysed the multiplex PCR reads in MiXCR, keeping a single row per CDR3 protein. This sample has under 600,000 distinct CDR3 sequences, with approximately 15% found just once. The sample consisted of blood. The source is a woman aged 40 to 50 with Graves' ophthalmopathy.

This clonotype was observed a few times. The chain recombines TRBV27 with TRBJ1-4; D may be TRBD1 (5 bases). The CDR3 runs to 17 residues. V shed 4 bases and J shed 0 bases, with 15 bases lying between them. In germline, CDR1 is MNHEY, CDR2 SMNVEV (reference sequence). The CDR3 DNA follows: TGTGCCAGCAGTTCCCTTATTCGGGGCGCAACTAATGAAAAACTGTTTTTT. It yields the protein CASSSLIRGATNEKLFF.

The V call is TRBV19, the J call TRBJ1-1; D possibly corresponds to TRBD1 (5 bases). The CDR3 extends over 13 amino acids. Deletions cut 7 bases from V and 3 bases from J, with 12 bases between. CDR1 is LNHDA and CDR2 is SQIVND in the germline V gene (reference sequence). This chain's CDR3 is CASIGTMDTEAFF. CDR3 DNA sequence: TGTGCCAGTATCGGGACCATGGACACTGAAGCTTTCTTT.

Many counts were recorded for this clonotype. CDR3 coding DNA: TGTGCCAGCTCACCACTCCCCCCAAGGGGGCACACTGAAGCTTTCTTT. This sequence encodes CASSPLPPRGHTEAFF. This sequence joins TRBV18 and TRBJ1-1; TRBD1 aligns across 7 bases. With V trimmed by 1 base and J by 3 bases, 8 bases remained unmatched. CDR1 is KGHSH, CDR2 LQKENI, per germline. CDR3 length: 16 residues.

This clonotype was observed many times. The rearrangement joins TRBV5-1 to TRBJ2-2; possibly TRBD2 for D (6 bases). With 3 bases removed from V and 4 bases from J, the gap between germline ends came to 10 bases. Per the germline V gene, CDR1 is SGHRS and CDR2 is YFSETQ. The CDR3 consists of 14 residues. The CDR3 spells CASSYQGGTGELFF. The CDR3 nucleotides are TGCGCCAGCAGCTATCAGGGAGGCACCGGGGAGCTGTTTTTT.

A few counts support this clonotype. This CDR3 is CASSPGGTSGESTDTQYF. CDR3 DNA sequence: TGTGCCAGCAGCCCGGGGGGGACTAGCGGGGAATCCACAGATACGCAGTATTTT. V usage is TRBV5-8 and J usage is TRBJ2-3; 13 nucleotides agree with TRBD2. This CDR3 is 18 amino acids long. CDR1 and CDR2 from the germline V gene are SGHTS and YDEGEE. V dropped 4 bases and J dropped 2; count of bases not matched to a gene: 10.

This chain connects TRBV28 to TRBJ1-3; 7 bases agree with TRBD1. The junction had 12 bases not matched to a gene; V was cut back by 6 bases and J by 4 bases. The V gene's germline CDR1 is MDHEN and CDR2 SYDVKM. The CDR3 sequence is 16 residues long. For the CDR3, the DNA is TGTGCCAGCAGGCGTTTTACAGGGGCAAAGGGAAACACCATATATTTT. Protein sequence: CASRRFTGAKGNTIYF.

The chain combines TRBV29-1 with TRBJ1-1; the D is unclear. The V and J ends lost 4 bases and 3 bases respectively, with 12 bases between them. The CDR3 is 13 amino acids. CDR1 is SQVTM and CDR2 is ANQGSEA in the germline V gene. The CDR3 protein is CSVGGWQDTEAFF. The DNA of the CDR3 is TGCAGCGTTGGAGGGTGGCAGGACACTGAAGCTTTCTTT.

With regard to this clonotype: A single base separates this from a much larger clone, so it may be a read error. This is likely a read error, given that the CDR3 carries no conserved phenylalanine or tryptophan at its end. The chain is built from TRBV20-1 and TRBJ2-7, with TRBD1 as a possible D gene (6 bases). Trimming cost V 5 bases and J 0 bases, with 11 bases left between them. This CDR3 region has 13 residues. Germline V gene data show CDR1 as DFQATT and CDR2 as SNEGSKA (reference sequence). CDR3 amino acids: CSAPRTDSYEQYS. CDR3 coding DNA: TGCAGTGCTCCACGGACAGACTCCTACGAGCAGTACTCC.

V is TRBV2 and J is TRBJ2-1; D is unresolved. This CDR3 is built from 15 residues. V was clipped by 9 bases and J by 0 bases, with 15 bases between them. Looked up from germline, CDR1 is SNHLY and CDR2 is FYNNEI. CDR3 sequence (DNA): TGTGCCAGTTCCCCACAGCTCCTCTCCTACAATGAGCAGTTCTTC. This encodes CASSPQLLSYNEQFF.

There are many counts of this clonotype. The chain recombines TRBV20-1 with TRBJ1-1, with TRBD1 matching over 7 bases. The CDR3 extends over 13 amino acids. CDR1 and CDR2 from the germline V gene are DFQATT and SNEGSKA (reference sequence). V lost 6 bases and J lost 4; bases outside the gene matches: 8. CDR3: CSAARQGFTEAFF. The CDR3 DNA is TGCAGTGCAGCCCGACAGGGTTTCACTGAAGCTTTCTTT.

This clonotype was recorded many times. The gene calls are TRBV30 and TRBJ2-1; the D is unclear. From germline, CDR1 is GTSNPN and CDR2 SVGIG (reference sequence). This CDR3 has 13 amino acids. Trimming removed 1 base at V and 9 bases at J, with 13 bases between. CDR3: CAWSGGRLTEQFF. The DNA of the CDR3 is TGTGCCTGGAGTGGGGGTAGGCTAACTGAGCAGTTCTTC.

This clonotype was detected a few times. The V call is TRBV7-8, the J call TRBJ1-3, with D uncertain. V was trimmed by 1 base and J by 5 bases, leaving 3 bases between them. In germline, CDR1 is SGHVS, CDR2 FQNEAQ. The CDR3 totals 12 residues. For the CDR3, the DNA is TGTGCCAGCAGCTTAGTGCGAAACACCATATATTTT. It translates to CASSLVRNTIYF.

This chain joins TRBV10-2 and TRBJ1-2; no firm D call. V dropped 4 bases and J dropped 3 bases, with 6 bases sitting between them. Looked up from germline, CDR1 is WSHSY and CDR2 is SAAADI. The CDR3 is made up of 12 amino acids. The DNA of the CDR3 is TGCGCCAGCAGTGTGAACGACTATGGCTACACCTTC. Protein sequence: CASSVNDYGYTF.

This clonotype appeared a few times. V gene TRBV6-1 combines with J gene TRBJ1-3; D is ambiguous. Looked up from germline, CDR1 is MNHNS and CDR2 is SASEGT. The V gene lost 0 bases and the J gene lost 7 bases, with 13 bases spanning the gap. This CDR3 contains 15 residues. CDR3 DNA: TGTGCCAGCAGTGAAGCCCAGAACACTCGGAACACCATATATTTT. It codes for CASSEAQNTRNTIYF.

This clonotype was counted many times. V usage is TRBV12-3 or TRBV12-4 and J usage is TRBJ1-2; D is undetermined. V was trimmed by 5 bases and J by 4 bases, leaving 23 bases between them. CDR3 size: 17 residues. CDR3 coding DNA: TGTGCCAGCAGTCCTTCATCCGGACGGCGTTTACTCTATGGCTACACCTTC. Translating gives CASSPSSGRRLLYGYTF.

This clonotype was detected many times. The CDR3 DNA reads as TGTGCCAGCACCGCGAGCCTCGGGGACAGCGGGGAGGGCGGCTACACCTTC. This encodes CASTASLGDSGEGGYTF. The genes are TRBV28 and TRBJ1-2; 7 bases are shared with TRBD1. After removal of 7 bases from V and 8 bases from J, the junction contained 22 bases not matched to a gene. The CDR3 has 17 amino acids. Germline V lookup: CDR1 MDHEN, CDR2 SYDVKM.

The rearrangement uses TRBV7-3 and TRBJ1-1, with D perhaps TRBD1 (6 bases). Trimming cost V 5 bases and J 6 bases, with 19 bases left between them. From germline, CDR1 is SGHTA and CDR2 FQGTGA. This CDR3 contains 15 residues. DNA of the CDR3: TGTGCCAGCAGCGCCTTGGGGGGGCTAAACGCTGAAGCTTTCTTT. Protein product: CASSALGGLNAEAFF.

This clonotype has just a few counts. The chain has TRBV20-1 and TRBJ2-3, with D possibly being TRBD2 (6 bases). This CDR3 comprises 14 residues. Deletions cut 4 bases from V and 1 base from J, with 12 bases between. Germline CDR1 and CDR2: DFQATT and SNEGSKA (reference sequence). Written as DNA, the CDR3 is TGCAGTGCTATCGGGGGACTTGGCACAGATACGCAGTATTTT. Translation gives CSAIGGLGTDTQYF.

This clonotype was detected many times. The rearrangement links TRBV20-1 to TRBJ2-7, with TRBD1 as a possible D gene (5 bases). In germline, CDR1 is DFQATT, CDR2 SNEGSKA (reference sequence). V was shortened by 6 bases and J by 7 bases, with 16 bases between the two germline ends. The CDR3 sequence is 12 residues long. For the CDR3, the DNA is TGCAGTGCCACAGGACCCGGCCTGGAGCAGTACTTC. Its protein is CSATGPGLEQYF.

The J gene is TRBJ2-1, the V gene TRBV7-9, with a possible D match to TRBD2 (5 bases). The ends were cut back, 2 bases at V and 10 bases at J, with 9 bases in the middle. Germline CDR1 is SEHNR and CDR2 is FQNEAQ (reference sequence). The length of the CDR3 is 12 residues. CDR3 coding DNA: TGTGCCAGCAGCTTATCCGGGGAGGAGCAGTTCTTC. Translating gives CASSLSGEEQFF.

The V and J genes are TRBV28 and TRBJ2-2; D tentatively fits TRBD1 or TRBD2 (5 bases each). V lost 7 bases and J 6 bases, leaving 21 bases between the germline ends. The CDR3 loop spans 16 amino acids. CDR1 is MDHEN, CDR2 SYDVKM, per germline. In DNA, the CDR3 is TGTGCCAGCACCTTCACTCCGGGACCGCGTTCCGGGGAGCTGTTTTTT. This sequence encodes CASTFTPGPRSGELFF. Full variable domain (outside the CDR3, taken from reference TRBV28 and TRBJ2-2): DVKVTQSSRYLVKRTGEKVFLECVQDMDHENMFWYRQDPGLGLRLIYFSYDVKMKEKGDIPEGYSVSREKKERFSLILESASTNQTSMYLCASTFTPGPRSGELFFGEGSRLTVL.